This T cell receptor beta chain emerged from a study of response to subunit inactivated influenza vaccine. Points from the study as a whole: T cells newly recruited by each seasonal influenza vaccination are few, the authors suggested.

This clonotype appeared a few times. The antigen is undetermined. In TCRdb, the RT-PCR reads were re-called with MiXCR into one record per CDR3 protein. The sample has roughly 700,000 distinct CDR3 sequences, around 14% seen once. There are 14 residues in the CDR3. CDR1 DFQATT and CDR2 SNEGSKA come from the germline V gene (reference sequence). The V and J ends lost 2 bases and 6 bases respectively, with 14 bases between them. This TCR came from a man aged 45-65 years who received an inactivated influenza vaccine. Source: PBMCs from blood, taken around 14 days before vaccination. The chain links TRBV20-1 to TRBJ2-1; maybe TRBD2 (6 bases). In DNA form, the CDR3 reads TGCAGTGCTAGAAGCCTAGCGAGGGCCAATGAGCAGTTCTTC. It is translated as CSARSLARANEQFF.